This T cell receptor (beta chain) was retrieved from a study of cytomegalovirus exposure and HLA in healthy donors. The PCR ran on 60 Vbeta and 13 Jbeta primers. Measured with immunoSEQ multiplex PCR; TCRdb has only the in-frame clones, and not every one. The sample has roughly 160,000 clones; roughly 85% are singletons. Sample: PBMCs. The sequence derives from a woman aged 45-60 years in good health and CMV-seronegative.

The CDR3, as DNA: TGTGCCAGCCGTCGTTCGGAGGATACGCAGTATTTT. It yields the protein CASRRSEDTQYF. The rearrangement links TRBV7-3 to TRBJ2-3; D gene unclear. CDR3 length: 12 residues. V lost 8 bases to trimming and J lost 6 bases, with 12 bases between them. Per germline, CDR1 SGHTA and CDR2 FQGTGA.